The 5 T cell receptor beta chains reported below all come from one sample, sequenced in a study of blood T cell repertoires in COVID-19. Repertoires were generated with immunoSEQ multiplex PCR, while TCRdb's copy carries only in-frame clones and drops some. Among a few hundred thousand clones listed, roughly 88% were seen once. The sequenced sample was PBMCs or T cells enriched from blood (not recorded which). Receptors originate from a man aged 25 to 45 who had recovered from COVID-19.

The chain uses TRBV30 and TRBJ1-4; D is ambiguous. The CDR3 runs to 14 residues. Germline CDR1 GTSNPN, CDR2 SVGIG (reference sequence). Trimming shortened V by 2 bases and J by 0 bases, and 7 bases separated the two germline ends. The DNA of the CDR3 is TGTGCCTGGAGTAGACTCGCAACTAATGAAAAACTGTTTTTT. Encoded protein: CAWSRLATNEKLFF.

The chain couples TRBV5-1 to TRBJ2-3; a weak D match, TRBD1 (5 bases). This CDR3 has 15 residues. Trimming removed 4 bases from V and 4 bases from J, with 16 bases in between. Germline V gives CDR1 SGHRS, CDR2 YFSETQ. The CDR3 loop is CASSTGRLIADTQYF. The CDR3 DNA sequence: TGCGCCAGCAGCACAGGACGGCTTATCGCAGATACGCAGTATTTT.

The chain couples TRBV6-6 to TRBJ1-1; maybe TRBD1 (6 bases). The CDR3 contains 13 residues. The germline V gene encodes CDR1 MNHNY and CDR2 SVGAGI (reference sequence). V lost 5 bases to trimming and J lost 4 bases, with 11 bases between them. CDR3 nucleotide sequence: TGTGCCAGCAGTCCTAGGACAGCCACTGAAGCTTTCTTT. Residues: CASSPRTATEAFF.

The chain joins TRBV4-1 to TRBJ2-1; 7 bases match TRBD1. Germline values: CDR1 MGHRA, CDR2 YSYEKL. CDR3 length equals 13 residues. V was clipped by 6 bases and J by 6 bases; unmatched bases: 5. CDR3 DNA sequence: TGCGCCAGCAGGAGCACAGGGGTCAATGAGCAGTTCTTC. Translating gives CASRSTGVNEQFF.

The rearrangement uses TRBV3-1 (or the pseudogene TRBV3-2) and TRBJ2-5; 11 bases are shared with TRBD2. The V segment lost 4 bases and the J segment 3 bases; nucleotides outside the gene matches: 1. The CDR3 contains 14 residues. Germline V CDR1 and CDR2: LGHDT, YNNKEL (reference sequence). As DNA, the CDR3 is TGTGCCAGCAGCCCGACTAGCGGGGAAGAGACCCAGTACTTC. This gives the protein CASSPTSGEETQYF.